This is a list of T cell receptor beta chains from one sample in a study of blood T cell repertoires in COVID-19. Data came from immunoSEQ multiplex PCR; TCRdb stores just in-frame clones and leaves some out. The sample has under 250,000 clones; over 80% are singletons. Sequenced sample: PBMCs or T cells enriched from blood (not recorded which). The receptor source for this set is a woman in her 30s who had been exposed to COVID-19. The CDR3 runs from the conserved cysteine through the conserved F or W. Fields, in order: clone size, D gene, J gene, V gene, CDR3 DNA, CDR3 protein. D genes are given only for firm matches. Only part of the rows carry a size: once, few, many, or a class if the clone is expanded.

NA,NA,TRBJ1-1,TRBV30,TGTGCCTGGAGTTCCTTCACTTCGGGACATATGAACACTGAAGCTTTCTTT,CAWSSFTSGHMNTEAFF
NA,TRBD1,TRBJ2-2,TRBV29-1,TGCAGCGTTGAGTGGGACAGTATTAACACCGGGGAGCTGTTTTTT,CSVEWDSINTGELFF
NA,TRBD1,TRBJ1-2,TRBV5-1,TGCGCCAGCAGCTCCCAGGGGGCCGGAGATGGCTACACCTTC,CASSSQGAGDGYTF
NA,NA,TRBJ1-2,TRBV28,TGTGCCAGCAGTTTGGTCACGGTCTATGGCTACACCTTC,CASSLVTVYGYTF
NA,NA,TRBJ2-5,TRBV15,TGTGCCTCCTCTCGGGAGAGAGGATCAGAGACCCAGTACTTC,CASSRERGSETQYF
NA,NA,TRBJ1-4,TRBV18,TGTGCCAGCTCACCAGTACAGAGTAATGAAAAACTGTTTTTT,CASSPVQSNEKLFF
NA,NA,TRBJ2-7,TRBV7-9,TGTGCCAGCAGCTTAGCATCACTACCATTCTACGAGCAGTACTTC,CASSLASLPFYEQYF
NA,TRBD2,TRBJ2-7,TRBV30,TGTGCCTGGAATCGATGGGAGCGGGAGGGCGACGAGCAGTACTTC,CAWNRWEREGDEQYF
few,TRBD2,TRBJ2-1,TRBV4-2,TGTGCCAGCAGCCAAGTAGTGCTAGCGGGAGATGAGCAGTTCTTC,CASSQVVLAGDEQFF
few,NA,TRBJ2-2,TRBV7-9,TGTGCCAGCAGCTTAACCGGGAACACCGGGGAGCTGTTTTTT,CASSLTGNTGELFF